Listed here is a single T cell receptor (beta chain). These data come from a study of cytomegalovirus exposure and HLA in healthy donors. The CDR3 loop spans 14 amino acids. Trimming took 6 bases from V and 1 from J, leaving 12 bases between them. The V gene's germline CDR1 is WSHSY and CDR2 SAAADI. The study ran its PCR with 60 Vbeta and 13 Jbeta primers. The data were produced by immunoSEQ multiplex PCR, yet TCRdb's version contains in-frame clones alone and is incomplete. This table has roughly 200,000 clones, less than 80% appearing once. The chain combines TRBV10-2 with TRBJ1-2, with D hard to call. Sequencing was carried out using PBMCs. The clonotype comes from a woman under 40 in good health and CMV-seropositive. The CDR3 sequence is CASRMAGHNYGYTF. CDR3 DNA sequence: TGCGCCAGCAGAATGGCTGGGCATAACTATGGCTACACCTTC.